This TCR beta chain came from a study of response to subunit inactivated influenza vaccine. Whole-study results and caveats: The authors suggested that every seasonal influenza vaccination recruits few new T cells.

TCRdb used MiXCR to reprocess the RT-PCR reads, holding one entry per CDR3 protein. The sample holds about 480,000 distinct CDR3 sequences; over 25% are singletons and the top ten take approximately 2%. Germline values: CDR1 SGHAT, CDR2 FQNNGV. This CDR3 has 15 residues. V was pared by 2 bases and J by 0 bases, with 1 base of the junction left unmatched. This clonotype was detected only a few times. As yet, its antigen is unknown. Here the sequenced sample was CD4+ T cells sorted from PBMCs, taken about 5 days after vaccination. This chain links TRBV11-2 with TRBJ1-5; 7 nucleotides match TRBD1. The sequence derives from a man aged 45-65 years who received an inactivated influenza vaccine. This CDR3 reads CASSLTGDSNQPQHF. The CDR3 DNA reads TGTGCCAGCAGCTTAACAGGGGATAGCAATCAGCCCCAGCATTTT. Full variable domain (rest looked up from reference TRBV11-2 and TRBJ1-5): EAGVAQSPRYKIIEKRQSVAFWCNPISGHATLYWYQQILGQGPKLLIQFQNNGVVDDSQLPKDRFSAERLKGVDSTLKIQPAKLEDSAVYLCASSLTGDSNQPQHFGDGTRLSIL.